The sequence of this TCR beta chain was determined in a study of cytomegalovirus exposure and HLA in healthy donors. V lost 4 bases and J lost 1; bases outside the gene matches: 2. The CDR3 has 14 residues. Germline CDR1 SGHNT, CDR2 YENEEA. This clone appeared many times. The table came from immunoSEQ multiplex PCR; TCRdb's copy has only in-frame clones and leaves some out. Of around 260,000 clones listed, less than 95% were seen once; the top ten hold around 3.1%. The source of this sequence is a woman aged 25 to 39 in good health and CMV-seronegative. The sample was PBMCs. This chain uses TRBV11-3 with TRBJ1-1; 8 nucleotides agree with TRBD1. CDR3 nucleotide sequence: TGTGCCAGCAGCTCGGGGACAGGGAACACTGAAGCTTTCTTT. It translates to CASSSGTGNTEAFF. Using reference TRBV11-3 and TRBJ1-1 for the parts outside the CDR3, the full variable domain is EAGVVQSPRYKIIEKKQPVAFWCNPISGHNTLYWYLQNLGQGPELLIRYENEEAVDDSQLPKDRFSAERLKGVDSTLKIQPAELGDSAVYLCASSSGTGNTEAFFGQGTRLTVV.